This TCR beta chain was sequenced during a study of kidney transplant recipient with SARS-CoV-2 infection. The CDR3 extends over 19 amino acids. The ends lost 0 bases at V and 5 bases at J; junction bases unmatched: 17. Per germline, CDR1 DFQATT and CDR2 SNEGSKA (reference sequence). From the reads, TCRdb called clonotypes with MiXCR, one entry per CDR3 protein. The table has fewer than 250,000 distinct CDR3 sequences, about 28% seen once. The clonotype comes from a young adult male patient who had COVID-19 and was a kidney transplant recipient. Some T cells may have originated in the graft donor. This chain joins TRBV20-1 and TRBJ2-5; 11 nucleotides agree with TRBD2. Sample: a blood sample, taken at baseline and on roughly day 110 from a kidney transplant recipient. This CDR3 reads CSARDHYGNSGGAEETQYF. The CDR3 DNA reads TGCAGTGCTAGAGATCATTATGGGAATAGCGGGGGGGCTGAGGAGACCCAGTACTTC.